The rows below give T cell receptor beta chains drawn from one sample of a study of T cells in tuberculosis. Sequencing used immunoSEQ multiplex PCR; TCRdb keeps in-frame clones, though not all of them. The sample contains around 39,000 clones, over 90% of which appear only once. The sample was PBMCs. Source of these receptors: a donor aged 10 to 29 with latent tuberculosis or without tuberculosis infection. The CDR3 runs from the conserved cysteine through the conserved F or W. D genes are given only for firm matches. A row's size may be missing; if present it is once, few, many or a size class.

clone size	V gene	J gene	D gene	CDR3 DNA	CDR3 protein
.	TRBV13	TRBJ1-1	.	TGTGCCAGCAGCTTTCGACTCGAGAACACTGAAGCTTTCTTT	CASSFRLENTEAFF
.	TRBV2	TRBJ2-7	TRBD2	TGTGCCAGCAGTCCTACTAGCGGGGGGGACTACGAGCAGTACTTC	CASSPTSGGDYEQYF
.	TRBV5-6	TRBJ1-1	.	TGTGCCAGCAGCTTGGCGGGGATGAACACTGAAGCTTTCTTT	CASSLAGMNTEAFF
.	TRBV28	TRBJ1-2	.	TGTGCCAGCAGTCCCGGACAGCGAAACTATGGCTACACCTTC	CASSPGQRNYGYTF
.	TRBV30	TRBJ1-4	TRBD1	TGTGCCTGGGCGGGACAGATAAATGAAAAACTGTTTTTT	CAWAGQINEKLFF
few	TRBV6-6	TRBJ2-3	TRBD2	TGTGCCAGCAGAGGACAGACTAGCGGGGGCGATACGCAGTATTTT	CASRGQTSGGDTQYF
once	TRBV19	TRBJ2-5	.	TGTGCCAGTAGTATTGGCCCGGGGGAGCAAGAGACCCAGTACTTC	CASSIGPGEQETQYF
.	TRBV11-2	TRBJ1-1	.	TGTGCCAGCAGCTTAGGTGTCCGACTTGGTGAAGCTTTCTTT	CASSLGVRLGEAFF
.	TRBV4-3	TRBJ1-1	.	TGCGCCAGCAGCCTAGGGGTCAGCACTGAAGCTTTCTTT	CASSLGVSTEAFF
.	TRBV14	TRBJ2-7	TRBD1	TGTGCCAGCAGCCAACAGGGGGCAGGATACGAGCAGTACTTC	CASSQQGAGYEQYF
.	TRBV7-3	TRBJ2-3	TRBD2	TGTGCCAGCAGCCTCCTGAGCGGGGCTTTCACAGATACGCAGTATTTT	CASSLLSGAFTDTQYF
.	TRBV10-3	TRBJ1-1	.	TGTGCCATCAGTATCGGCGAGGGGGTAGATGAAGCTTTCTTT	CAISIGEGVDEAFF
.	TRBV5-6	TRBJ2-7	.	TGTGCCAGCAGCCCGGAGGCAGACTCCTACGAGCAGTACTTC	CASSPEADSYEQYF
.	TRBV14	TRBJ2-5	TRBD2	TGTGCCAGCAGCCAAGTTTTTGAGCGGGGGGGCGAAGAGACCCAGTACTTC	CASSQVFERGGEETQYF
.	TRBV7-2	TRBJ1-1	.	TGTGCCAGCAGTTATCAAACGGGTGGAGAAGCTTTCTTT	CASSYQTGGEAFF
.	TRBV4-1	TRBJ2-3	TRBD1	TGCGCCAGCAGCTACCACCCTGGACAGGGGCGCACAGATACGCAGTATTTT	CASSYHPGQGRTDTQYF
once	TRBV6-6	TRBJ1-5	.	TGTGCCAGCGGGCTTTTGGGCAATCAGCCCCAGCATTTT	CASGLLGNQPQHF
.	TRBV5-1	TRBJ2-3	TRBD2	TGCGCCAGCAGTAAACCCGGGACTAGCGGGGGAGTCATCACAGATACGCAGTATTTT	CASSKPGTSGGVITDTQYF
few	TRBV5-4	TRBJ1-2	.	TGTGCCAGCAGCCCGAGCCTGCTGATAGGGGGATATGGCTACACCTTC	CASSPSLLIGGYGYTF
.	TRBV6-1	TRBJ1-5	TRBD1	TGTGCCAGCGGTGGACAGGGAGCAAATCAGCCCCAGCATTTT	CASGGQGANQPQHF
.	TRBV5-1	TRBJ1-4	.	TGCGCCAGCAGCTTCCTACCGGGAAATGAAAAACTGTTTTTT	CASSFLPGNEKLFF
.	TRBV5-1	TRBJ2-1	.	TGCGCCAGCAGCTTGGGAGCAGGGATAAATGAGCAGTTCTTC	CASSLGAGINEQFF
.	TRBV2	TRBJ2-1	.	TGTGCCAGCAGTGAAGCGAACTCGATAACATTTAGGAGGGAGCAGTTCTTC	CASSEANSITFRREQFF
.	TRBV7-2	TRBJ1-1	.	TGTGCCAGCAGCTTCGCGGGGGTGAACACTGAAGCTTTCTTT	CASSFAGVNTEAFF
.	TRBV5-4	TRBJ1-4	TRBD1	TGTGCCAGCAGCTTGGGTGGGCAGGGGGATGAAAAACTGTTTTTT	CASSLGGQGDEKLFF
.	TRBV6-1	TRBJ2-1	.	TGTGCCAGCAGTGAAGCGATCATGAGCTCCTACAATGAGCAGTTCTTC	CASSEAIMSSYNEQFF
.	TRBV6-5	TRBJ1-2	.	TGTGCCAGCAGTTACTCGCCCTCAGGGAACTATGGCTACACCTTC	CASSYSPSGNYGYTF
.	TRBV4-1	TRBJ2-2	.	TGCGCCAGCAGCGAAGTCCAGGCGAACACCGGGGAGCTGTTTTTT	CASSEVQANTGELFF
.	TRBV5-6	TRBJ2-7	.	TGTGCCAGCAGCTTAACAGGGAGCTCCTACGAGCAGTACTTC	CASSLTGSSYEQYF
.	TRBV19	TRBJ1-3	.	TGTGCCAGTAGTATTCCGGGACACATAGTCTTCTGGAACACCATATATTTT	CASSIPGHIVFWNTIYF
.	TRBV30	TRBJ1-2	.	TGTGCCTGGACCCTTAGGGGGATCGGCTACACCTTC	CAWTLRGIGYTF
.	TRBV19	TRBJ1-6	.	TGTGCCAGTAGTTCTAGAGTAGATTCACCCCTCCACTTT	CASSSRVDSPLHF
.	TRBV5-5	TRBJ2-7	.	TGTGCCAGCAGCTTAACGGGGACGGGAGCCTACGAGCAGTACTTC	CASSLTGTGAYEQYF
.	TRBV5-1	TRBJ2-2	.	TGCGCCAGCAGCTTTAGGTCGGCGGACACTCGGGAGCTGTTTTTT	CASSFRSADTRELFF
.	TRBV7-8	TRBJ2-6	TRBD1	TGTGCCAGCAGCTATTCCTCCGGGACAGGGGCTTCTGGGGCCAACGTCCTGACTTTC	CASSYSSGTGASGANVLTF
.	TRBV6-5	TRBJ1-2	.	TGTGCCAGCAGCCCAGGCCGGGAAGGCTATGGCTACACCTTC	CASSPGREGYGYTF
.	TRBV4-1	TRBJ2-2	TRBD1	TGCGCCAGCAGCCGCGGGACAGGAGACTCTACCGGGGAGCTGTTTTTT	CASSRGTGDSTGELFF
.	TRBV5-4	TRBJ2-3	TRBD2	TGTGCCAGCAGCTTTGGGGCTAGCGGGGGGATGGTGGATACGCAGTATTTT	CASSFGASGGMVDTQYF
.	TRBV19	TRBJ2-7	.	TGTGCCAGTAGTCGTGGTCAGGACTCCTACGAGCAGTACTTC	CASSRGQDSYEQYF
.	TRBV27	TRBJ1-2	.	TGTGCCAGCAGTCGGAGTAACTATGGCTACACCTTC	CASSRSNYGYTF
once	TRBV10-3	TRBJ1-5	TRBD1	TGTGCCATCAGTGTTGGGACAGGGGTCGGTCAGCCCCAGCATTTT	CAISVGTGVGQPQHF
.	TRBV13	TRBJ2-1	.	TGTGCCAGCAGCCCCACAGGGGGGGCTGTCAATGAGCAGTTCTTC	CASSPTGGAVNEQFF
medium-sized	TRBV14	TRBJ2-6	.	TGTGCCAGCAGCCACCGGACAGCCAACGTCCTGACTTTC	CASSHRTANVLTF
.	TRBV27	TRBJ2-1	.	TGTGCCTCCCAATTGGACAGATGGGACGAGCAGTTCTTC	CASQLDRWDEQFF
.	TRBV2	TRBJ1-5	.	TGTGCCAGCAGTGCCGGGACAAATAGCAATCAGCCCCAGCATTTT	CASSAGTNSNQPQHF
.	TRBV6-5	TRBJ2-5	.	TGTGCCAGCAGTGACGGACGGGGGATGGAGACCCAGTACTTC	CASSDGRGMETQYF
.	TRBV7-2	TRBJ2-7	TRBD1	TGTGCCAGCAGCCCGACCGGGACAGGGACCTACGAGCAGTACTTC	CASSPTGTGTYEQYF
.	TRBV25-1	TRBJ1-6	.	TGTGCCAGCAGTGAATATGGCCATTCACCCCTCCACTTT	CASSEYGHSPLHF
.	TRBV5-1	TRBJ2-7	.	TGCGCCAGCAGCTTGACGGGCCAGGGTATCTACGAGCAGTACTTC	CASSLTGQGIYEQYF
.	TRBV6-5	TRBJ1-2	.	TGTGCCAGCAGTAACGGACAGTACTATGGCTACACCTTC	CASSNGQYYGYTF
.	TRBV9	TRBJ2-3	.	TGTGCCAGCAGCGTTAGTGCTTCCACAGATACGCAGTATTTT	CASSVSASTDTQYF